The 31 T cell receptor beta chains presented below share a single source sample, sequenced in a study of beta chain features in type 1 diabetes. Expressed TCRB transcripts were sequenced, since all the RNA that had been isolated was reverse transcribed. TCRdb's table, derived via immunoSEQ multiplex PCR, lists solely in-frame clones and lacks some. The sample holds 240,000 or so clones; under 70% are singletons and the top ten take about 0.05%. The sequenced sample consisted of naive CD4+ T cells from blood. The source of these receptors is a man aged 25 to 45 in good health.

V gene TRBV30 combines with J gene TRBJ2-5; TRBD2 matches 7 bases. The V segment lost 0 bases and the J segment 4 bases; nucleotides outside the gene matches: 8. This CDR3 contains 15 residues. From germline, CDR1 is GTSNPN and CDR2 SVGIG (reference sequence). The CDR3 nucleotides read TGTGCCTGGAGTGTGTTTTCGGGAGGAGGAGAGACCCAGTACTTC. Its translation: CAWSVFSGGGETQYF.

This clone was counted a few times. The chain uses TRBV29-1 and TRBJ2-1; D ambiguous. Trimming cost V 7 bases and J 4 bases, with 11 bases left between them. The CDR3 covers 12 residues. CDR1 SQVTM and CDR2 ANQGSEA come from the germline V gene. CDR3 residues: CSAEESYNEQFF. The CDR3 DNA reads TGCAGCGCTGAGGAAAGTTACAATGAGCAGTTCTTC.

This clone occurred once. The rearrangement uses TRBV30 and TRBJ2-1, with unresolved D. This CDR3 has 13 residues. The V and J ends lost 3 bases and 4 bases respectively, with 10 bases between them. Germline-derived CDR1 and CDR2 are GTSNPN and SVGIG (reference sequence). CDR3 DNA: TGTGCCTGGAGGGGATCTCCATACAATGAGCAGTTCTTC. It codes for CAWRGSPYNEQFF.

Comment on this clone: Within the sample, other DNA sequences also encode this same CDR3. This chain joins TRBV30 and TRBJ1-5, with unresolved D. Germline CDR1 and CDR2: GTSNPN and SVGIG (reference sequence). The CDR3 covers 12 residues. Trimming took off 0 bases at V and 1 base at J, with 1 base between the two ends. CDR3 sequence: CAWSVSNQPQHF. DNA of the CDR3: TGTGCCTGGAGTGTAAGCAATCAGCCCCAGCATTTT.

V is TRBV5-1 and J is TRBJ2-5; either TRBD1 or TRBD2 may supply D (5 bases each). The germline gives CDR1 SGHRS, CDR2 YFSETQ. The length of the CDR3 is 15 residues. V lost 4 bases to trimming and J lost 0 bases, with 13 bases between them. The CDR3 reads CASSRDRANQETQYF. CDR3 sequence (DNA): TGCGCCAGCAGCCGGGACCGAGCGAACCAAGAGACCCAGTACTTC.

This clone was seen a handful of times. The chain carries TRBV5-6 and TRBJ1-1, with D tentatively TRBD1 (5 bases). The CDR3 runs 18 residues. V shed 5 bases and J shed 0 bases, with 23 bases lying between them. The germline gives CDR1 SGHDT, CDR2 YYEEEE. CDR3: CASSPLGEIEGMNTEAFF. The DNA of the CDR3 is TGTGCCAGCAGTCCTCTGGGGGAGATAGAGGGGATGAACACTGAAGCTTTCTTT.

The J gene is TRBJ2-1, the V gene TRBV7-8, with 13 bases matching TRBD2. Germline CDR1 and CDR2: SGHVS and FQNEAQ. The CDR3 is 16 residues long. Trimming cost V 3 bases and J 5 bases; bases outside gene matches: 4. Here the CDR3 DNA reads TGTGCCAGCAGCTTCCGACTAGCGGGGGGTAACAATGAGCAGTTCTTC. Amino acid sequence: CASSFRLAGGNNEQFF. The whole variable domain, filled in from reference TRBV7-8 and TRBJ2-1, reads GAGVSQSPRYKVAKRGQDVALRCDPISGHVSLFWYQQALGQGPEFLTYFQNEAQLDKSGLPSDRFFAERPEGSVSTLKIQRTQQEDSAVYLCASSFRLAGGNNEQFFGPGTRLTVL.

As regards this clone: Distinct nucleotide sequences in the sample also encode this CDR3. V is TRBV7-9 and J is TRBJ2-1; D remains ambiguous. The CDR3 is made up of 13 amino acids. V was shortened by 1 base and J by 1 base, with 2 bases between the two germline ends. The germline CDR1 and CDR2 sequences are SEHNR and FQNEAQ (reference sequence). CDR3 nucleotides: TGTGCCAGCAGCTTAGGGTCCTACAATGAGCAGTTCTTC. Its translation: CASSLGSYNEQFF.

The CDR3 nucleotides read TGTGCCAGCAGTGCACAGGGTGACACTGAAGCTTTCTTT. It translates to CASSAQGDTEAFF. The gene calls are TRBV7-6 and TRBJ1-1; possible D gene TRBD1, 6 bases. Per germline, CDR1 SGHVS and CDR2 FNYEAQ. The CDR3 contains 13 residues. The ends were cut back, 6 bases at V and 3 bases at J, with 11 bases in the middle.

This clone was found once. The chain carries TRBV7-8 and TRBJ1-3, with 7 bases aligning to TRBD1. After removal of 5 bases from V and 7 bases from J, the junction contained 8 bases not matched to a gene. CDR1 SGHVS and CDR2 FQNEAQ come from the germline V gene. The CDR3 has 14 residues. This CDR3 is CASSTRQGLNTIYF. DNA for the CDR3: TGTGCCAGCAGCACGAGACAGGGTCTTAACACCATATATTTT.

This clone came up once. In DNA, the CDR3 is TGTGCCAGCAGCTTACAACAGAACGAGCAGTACTTC. Translation: CASSLQQNEQYF. The rearrangement joins TRBV7-9 to TRBJ2-7; D is unresolved. There are 12 residues in the CDR3. Germline CDR1 reads SEHNR; CDR2 reads FQNEAQ (reference sequence). Trimming stripped 2 bases from V and 5 bases from J, with 7 bases between. Variable domain in full (rest from reference TRBV7-9 and TRBJ2-7): DTGVSQNPRHKITKRGQNVTFRCDPISEHNRLYWYRQTLGQGPEFLTYFQNEAQLEKSRLLSDRFSAERPKGSFSTLEIQRTEQGDSAMYLCASSLQQNEQYFGPGTRLTVT.

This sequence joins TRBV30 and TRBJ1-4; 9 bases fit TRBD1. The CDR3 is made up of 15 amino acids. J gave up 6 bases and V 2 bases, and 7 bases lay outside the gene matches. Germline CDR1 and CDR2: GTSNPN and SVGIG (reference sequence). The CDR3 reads CAWSLETGGYEKLFF. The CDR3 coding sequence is TGTGCCTGGAGTCTTGAGACAGGGGGTTATGAAAAACTGTTTTTT.

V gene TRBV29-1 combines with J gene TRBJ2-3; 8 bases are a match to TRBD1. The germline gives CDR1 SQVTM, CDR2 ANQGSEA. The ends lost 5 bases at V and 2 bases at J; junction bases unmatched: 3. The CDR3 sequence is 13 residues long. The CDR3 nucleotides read TGCAGCGTTCAGACAGGGGACACAGATACGCAGTATTTT. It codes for CSVQTGDTDTQYF.

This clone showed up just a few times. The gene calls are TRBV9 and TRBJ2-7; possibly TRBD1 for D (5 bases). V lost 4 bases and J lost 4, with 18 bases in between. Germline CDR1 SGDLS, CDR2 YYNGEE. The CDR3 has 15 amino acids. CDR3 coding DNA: TGTGCCAGCAGCCCCAGACAGAATCAGCTTTACGAGCAGTACTTC. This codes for CASSPRQNQLYEQYF.

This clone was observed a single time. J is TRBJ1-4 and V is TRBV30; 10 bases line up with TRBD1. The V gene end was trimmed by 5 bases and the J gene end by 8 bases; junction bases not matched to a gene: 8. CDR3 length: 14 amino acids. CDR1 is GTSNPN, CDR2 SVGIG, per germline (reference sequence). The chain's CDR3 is CAWGAGTGVEKLFF. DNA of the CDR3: TGTGCCTGGGGCGCGGGGACAGGGGTCGAAAAACTGTTTTTT.

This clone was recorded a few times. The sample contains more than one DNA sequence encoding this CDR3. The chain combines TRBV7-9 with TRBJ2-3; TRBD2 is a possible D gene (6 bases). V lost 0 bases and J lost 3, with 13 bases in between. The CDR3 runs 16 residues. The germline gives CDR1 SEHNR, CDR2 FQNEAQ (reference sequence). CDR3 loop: CASSLASGGGTDTQYF. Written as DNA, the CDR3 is TGTGCCAGCAGCTTAGCTTCCGGGGGAGGTACAGATACGCAGTATTTT.

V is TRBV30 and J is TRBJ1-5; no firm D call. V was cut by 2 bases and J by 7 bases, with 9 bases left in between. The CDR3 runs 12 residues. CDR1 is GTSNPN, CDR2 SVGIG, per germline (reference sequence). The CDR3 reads CAWSWGGQPQHF. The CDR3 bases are TGTGCCTGGAGTTGGGGAGGGCAGCCCCAGCATTTT.

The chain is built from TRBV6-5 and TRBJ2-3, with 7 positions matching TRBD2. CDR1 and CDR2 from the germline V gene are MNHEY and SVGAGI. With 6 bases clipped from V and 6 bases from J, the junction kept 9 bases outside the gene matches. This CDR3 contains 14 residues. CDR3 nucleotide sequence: TGTGCCAGCAGGCCCACCGCGACTAGCGATACGCAGTATTTT. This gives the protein CASRPTATSDTQYF.

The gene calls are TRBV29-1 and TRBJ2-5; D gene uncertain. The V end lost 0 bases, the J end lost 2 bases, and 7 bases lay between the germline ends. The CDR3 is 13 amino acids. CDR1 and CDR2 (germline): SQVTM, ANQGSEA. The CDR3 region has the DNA TGCAGCGTTGAAGATAACAAGCAAGAGACCCAGTACTTC. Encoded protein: CSVEDNKQETQYF.

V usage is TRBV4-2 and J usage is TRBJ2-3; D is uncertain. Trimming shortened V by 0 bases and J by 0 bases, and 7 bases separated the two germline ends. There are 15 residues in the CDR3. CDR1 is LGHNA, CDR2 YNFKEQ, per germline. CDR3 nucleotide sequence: TGTGCCAGCAGCCAAGAGGGCGGCAGCACAGATACGCAGTATTTT. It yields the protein CASSQEGGSTDTQYF.

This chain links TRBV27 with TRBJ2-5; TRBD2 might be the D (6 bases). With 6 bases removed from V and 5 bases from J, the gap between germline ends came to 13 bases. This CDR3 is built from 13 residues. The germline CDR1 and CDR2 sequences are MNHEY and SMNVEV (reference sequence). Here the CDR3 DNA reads TGTGCCAGCAGGACTGGGAGGTTTGAGACCCAGTACTTC. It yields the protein CASRTGRFETQYF.

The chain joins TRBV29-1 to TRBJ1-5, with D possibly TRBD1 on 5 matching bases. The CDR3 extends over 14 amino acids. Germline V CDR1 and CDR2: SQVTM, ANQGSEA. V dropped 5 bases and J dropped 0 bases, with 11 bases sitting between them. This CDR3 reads CSVHSGNSNQPQHF. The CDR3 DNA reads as TGCAGCGTTCATTCAGGGAATAGCAATCAGCCCCAGCATTTT.

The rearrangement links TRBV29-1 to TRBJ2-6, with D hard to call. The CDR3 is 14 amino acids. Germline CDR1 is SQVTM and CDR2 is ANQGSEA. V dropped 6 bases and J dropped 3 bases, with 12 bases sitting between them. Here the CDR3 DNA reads TGCAGCGTCGCCTTTCCTTATGGGGCCAACGTCCTGACTTTC. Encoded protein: CSVAFPYGANVLTF.

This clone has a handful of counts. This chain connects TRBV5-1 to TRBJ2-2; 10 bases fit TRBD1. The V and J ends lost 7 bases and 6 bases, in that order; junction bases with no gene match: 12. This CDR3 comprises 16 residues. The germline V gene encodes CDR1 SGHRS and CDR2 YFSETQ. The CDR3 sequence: CASLPRGTGVPGELFF. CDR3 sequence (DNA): TGCGCCAGCCTGCCGCGCGGGACAGGGGTCCCCGGGGAGCTGTTTTTT.

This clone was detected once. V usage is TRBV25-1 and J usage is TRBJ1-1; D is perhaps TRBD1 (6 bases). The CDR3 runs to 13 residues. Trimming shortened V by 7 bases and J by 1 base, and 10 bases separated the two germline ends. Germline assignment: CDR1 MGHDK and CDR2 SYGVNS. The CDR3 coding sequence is TGTGCCAGCATAAAACAGGGGAACACTGAAGCTTTCTTT. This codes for CASIKQGNTEAFF.

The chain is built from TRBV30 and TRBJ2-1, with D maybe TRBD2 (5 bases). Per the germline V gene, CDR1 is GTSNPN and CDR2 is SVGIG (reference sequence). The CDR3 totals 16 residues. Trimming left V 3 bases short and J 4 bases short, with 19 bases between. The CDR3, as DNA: TGTGCCTGGAGCCTAGGCGAGGAGCGGATATACAATGAGCAGTTCTTC. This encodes CAWSLGEERIYNEQFF.

DNA of the CDR3: TGTGCCAGCAGCCCGGACAGAAGAGATACGCAGTATTTT. Protein product: CASSPDRRDTQYF. This rearrangement joins TRBV14 to TRBJ2-3, with a weak D call TRBD1 (6 bases). Looked up from germline, CDR1 is SGHDN and CDR2 is FVKESK. Trimming removed 4 bases at V and 5 bases at J, with 10 bases between. CDR3 length: 13 amino acids.

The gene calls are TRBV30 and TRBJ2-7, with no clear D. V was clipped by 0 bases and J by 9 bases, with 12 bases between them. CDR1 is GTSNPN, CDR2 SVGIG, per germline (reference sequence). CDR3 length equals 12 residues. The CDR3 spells CAWSVRGEGQYF. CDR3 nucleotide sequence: TGTGCCTGGAGTGTACGAGGCGAAGGGCAGTACTTC.

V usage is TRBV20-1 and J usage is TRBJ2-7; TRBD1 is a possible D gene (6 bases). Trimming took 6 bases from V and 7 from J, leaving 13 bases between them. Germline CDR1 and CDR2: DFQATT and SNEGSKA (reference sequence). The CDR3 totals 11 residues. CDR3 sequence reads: CSAQDRSEQYF. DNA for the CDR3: TGCAGTGCCCAGGACAGAAGTGAGCAGTACTTC.

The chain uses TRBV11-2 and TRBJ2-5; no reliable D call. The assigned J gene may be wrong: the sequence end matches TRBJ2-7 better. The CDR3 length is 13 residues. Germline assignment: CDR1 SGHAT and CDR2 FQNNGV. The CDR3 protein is CASSSPLIYEQYF. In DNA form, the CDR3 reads TGTGCCAGCAGCTCTCCGCTAATCTACGAGCAGTACTTC.

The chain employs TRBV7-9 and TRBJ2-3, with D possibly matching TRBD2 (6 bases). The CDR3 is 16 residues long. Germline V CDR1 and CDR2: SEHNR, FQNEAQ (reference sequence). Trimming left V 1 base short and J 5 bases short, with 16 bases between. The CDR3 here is CASSLVGRGYGDTQYF. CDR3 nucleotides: TGTGCCAGCAGCTTAGTCGGACGGGGGTATGGAGATACGCAGTATTTT.